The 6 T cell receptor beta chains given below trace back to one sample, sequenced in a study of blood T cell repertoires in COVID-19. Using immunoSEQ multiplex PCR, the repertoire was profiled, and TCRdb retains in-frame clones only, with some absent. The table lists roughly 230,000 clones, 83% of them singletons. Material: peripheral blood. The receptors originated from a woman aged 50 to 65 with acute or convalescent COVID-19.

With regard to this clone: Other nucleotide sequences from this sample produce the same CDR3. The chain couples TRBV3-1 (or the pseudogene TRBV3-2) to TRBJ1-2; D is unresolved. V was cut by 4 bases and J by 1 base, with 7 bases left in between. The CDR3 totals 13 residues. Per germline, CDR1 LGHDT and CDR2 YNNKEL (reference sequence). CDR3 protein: CASSPQVNYGYTF. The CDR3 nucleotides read TGTGCCAGCAGCCCCCAGGTTAACTATGGCTACACCTTC.

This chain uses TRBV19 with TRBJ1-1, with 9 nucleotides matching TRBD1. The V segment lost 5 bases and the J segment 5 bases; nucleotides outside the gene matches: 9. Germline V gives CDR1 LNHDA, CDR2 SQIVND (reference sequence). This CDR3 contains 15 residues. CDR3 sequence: CASSWPGQGSTEAFF. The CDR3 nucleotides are TGTGCCAGTAGTTGGCCGGGACAGGGTTCTACTGAAGCTTTCTTT.

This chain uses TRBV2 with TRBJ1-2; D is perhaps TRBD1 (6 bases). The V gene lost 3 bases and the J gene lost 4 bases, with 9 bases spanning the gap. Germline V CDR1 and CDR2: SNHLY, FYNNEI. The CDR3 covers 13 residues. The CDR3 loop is CASSETGTYGYTF. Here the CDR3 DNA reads TGTGCCAGCAGTGAGACAGGTACCTATGGCTACACCTTC.

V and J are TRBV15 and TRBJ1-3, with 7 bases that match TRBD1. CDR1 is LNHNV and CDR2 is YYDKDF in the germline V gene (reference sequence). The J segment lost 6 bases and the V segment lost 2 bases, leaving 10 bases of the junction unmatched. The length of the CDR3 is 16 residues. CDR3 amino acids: CATSRQLGQGENTIYF. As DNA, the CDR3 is TGTGCCACCAGCAGACAACTGGGGCAGGGGGAAAACACCATATATTTT.

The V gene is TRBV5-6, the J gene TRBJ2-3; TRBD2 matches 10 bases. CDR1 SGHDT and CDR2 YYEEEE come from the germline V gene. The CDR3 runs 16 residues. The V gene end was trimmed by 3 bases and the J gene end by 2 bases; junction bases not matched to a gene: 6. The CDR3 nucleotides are TGTGCCAGCAGCTCGAGACTAGCGGGTCTCACAGATACGCAGTATTTT. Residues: CASSSRLAGLTDTQYF. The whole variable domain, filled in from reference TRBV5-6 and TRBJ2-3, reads DAGVTQSPTHLIKTRGQQVTLRCSPKSGHDTVSWYQQALGQGPQFIFQYYEEEERQRGNFPDRFSGHQFPNYSSELNVNALLLGDSALYLCASSSRLAGLTDTQYFGPGTRLTVL.

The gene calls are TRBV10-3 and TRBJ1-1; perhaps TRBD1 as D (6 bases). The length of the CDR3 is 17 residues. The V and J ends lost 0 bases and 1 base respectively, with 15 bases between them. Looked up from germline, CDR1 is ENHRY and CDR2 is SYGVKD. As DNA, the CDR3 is TGTGCCATCAGTGAGTCGGATGGTCCAGGGGAGAACACTGAAGCTTTCTTT. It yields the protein CAISESDGPGENTEAFF.